These 17 T cell receptor beta chains were sequenced from one sample in a study of OX40 agonist ivuxolimab in advanced cancers. Generated by immunoSEQ multiplex PCR, the TCRdb table keeps only in-frame clones and is missing some. The sample includes 84,000 or so clones, about 93% of them seen just once. Source: CD4+ or CD8+ T cells sorted from blood, taken in a trial of the OX40 agonist ivuxolimab. The origin of the receptors is an adult with an advanced solid tumor such as melanoma, head and neck, liver or kidney cancer.

This rearrangement joins TRBV5-1 to TRBJ2-3; no reliable D call. Germline CDR1 and CDR2: SGHRS and YFSETQ. The CDR3 consists of 15 residues. Trimming shortened V by 1 base and J by 5 bases, and 14 bases separated the two germline ends. DNA of the CDR3: TGCGCCAGCAGCTTGTATATAGGAGACGGAGATACGCAGTATTTT. This translates into CASSLYIGDGDTQYF.

J is TRBJ2-3 and V is TRBV19, with 8 bases lining up with TRBD2. After removal of 6 bases from V and 3 bases from J, the junction contained 5 bases not matched to a gene. The CDR3 is 14 amino acids. Germline CDR1 reads LNHDA; CDR2 reads SQIVND (reference sequence). CDR3 amino acids: CASRPGLGTDTQYF. DNA for the CDR3: TGTGCCAGTAGACCGGGACTAGGTACAGATACGCAGTATTTT.

This clone has just a few counts. V usage is TRBV25-1 and J usage is TRBJ2-7; D call uncertain. The V end was cut by 4 bases, the J end by 2 bases, with 12 bases between. The CDR3 covers 14 residues. CDR1 and CDR2 (germline): MGHDK, SYGVNS. CDR3 DNA: TGTGCCAGCAGTGGCAAGCTTCAACCCTACGAGCAGTACTTC. It yields the protein CASSGKLQPYEQYF.

The chain carries TRBV9 and TRBJ2-3; D possibly corresponds to TRBD2 (6 bases). The CDR3 has 15 amino acids. The V gene lost 4 bases and the J gene lost 2 bases, with 14 bases spanning the gap. Germline V gives CDR1 SGDLS, CDR2 YYNGEE. The CDR3 nucleotides are TGTGCCAGCAGCCCCCAGGGACTGAACACAGATACGCAGTATTTT. Translation gives CASSPQGLNTDTQYF.

This chain uses TRBV11-3 with TRBJ2-3; maybe TRBD1 (5 bases). Germline CDR1 is SGHNT and CDR2 is YENEEA. The length of the CDR3 is 15 residues. The V end was cut by 1 base, the J end by 2 bases, with 10 bases between. The CDR3 bases are TGTGCCAGCAGCTTAGGGCTAGGGGACACAGATACGCAGTATTTT. Its protein is CASSLGLGDTDTQYF.

This chain connects TRBV21-1 to TRBJ2-3; TRBD1, the table's D call, lacks a check against the DNA. TRBV21-1 is a pseudogene segment. This CDR3 region has 14 residues. The CDR3 protein is CASSRDRGRNTQYF. Here the CDR3 DNA reads TGTGCCAGCAGCAGGGACAGGGGAAGGAATACGCAGTATTTT.

The chain recombines TRBV5-1 with TRBJ2-1; TRBD2 agrees at 9 bases. Looked up from germline, CDR1 is SGHRS and CDR2 is YFSETQ. V was pared by 0 bases and J by 4 bases, with 2 bases of the junction left unmatched. CDR3 length: 15 amino acids. DNA of the CDR3: TGCGCCAGCAGCTTGGGCGGGGGGGCGTACAATGAGCAGTTCTTC. Translated: CASSLGGGAYNEQFF.

This clone appeared a single time. The rearrangement uses TRBV9 and TRBJ2-1; 7 bases are a match to TRBD2. CDR1 and CDR2 from the germline V gene are SGDLS and YYNGEE. The CDR3 contains 14 residues. The ends lost 3 bases at V and 8 bases at J; junction bases unmatched: 8. DNA for the CDR3: TGTGCCAGCAGCGCCCGGACTAGGGTCGATGAGCAGTTCTTC. Protein product: CASSARTRVDEQFF.

This sequence joins TRBV7-6 and TRBJ2-3; D possibly uses TRBD1 or TRBD2 (5 bases each). The CDR3 is 15 amino acids. Germline assignment: CDR1 SGHVS and CDR2 FNYEAQ. V lost 5 bases and J 6 bases, leaving 18 bases between the germline ends. CDR3 in amino acids: CASSPGTEAFDTQYF. In DNA, the CDR3 is TGTGCCAGCAGCCCCGGGACCGAGGCCTTCGATACGCAGTATTTT.

In this sample, this clone turned up a few times. This chain connects TRBV30 to TRBJ1-4; 8 bases align to TRBD1. CDR1 GTSNPN and CDR2 SVGIG come from the germline V gene (reference sequence). Trimming removed 4 bases from V and 4 bases from J; junction bases left unmatched: 8. The CDR3 runs to 15 residues. CDR3 bases: TGTGCCTGGAATACACCGGGACAGGATAATGAAAAACTGTTTTTT. Translated: CAWNTPGQDNEKLFF.

The genes are TRBV10-3 and TRBJ2-7; 10 positions match TRBD1. V trimming: 9 bases; J trimming: 6 bases; junction bases outside the gene matches: 11. This CDR3 comprises 14 residues. Germline V CDR1 and CDR2: ENHRY, SYGVKD. This chain's CDR3 is CAMGSGQGYGEQYF. For the CDR3, the DNA is TGTGCCATGGGATCGGGACAGGGGTATGGCGAGCAGTACTTC.

The chain recombines TRBV7-9 with TRBJ1-1; 7 nucleotides match TRBD1. J lost 4 bases, V lost 3 bases, and 5 bases had no gene match. CDR1 and CDR2 (germline): SEHNR, FQNEAQ (reference sequence). The length of the CDR3 is 14 residues. The CDR3 is CASSFTQGITEAFF. CDR3 bases: TGTGCCAGCAGCTTTACACAGGGGATCACTGAAGCTTTCTTT.

This CDR3 is CASSLGQANYEQYF. The DNA for the CDR3 is TGTGCCAGCAGCCTGGGACAGGCAAACTACGAGCAGTACTTC. The chain employs TRBV7-2 and TRBJ2-7; 8 bases fit TRBD1. V gave up 5 bases and J gave up 3 bases; unmatched junction bases: 6. CDR1 and CDR2 (germline): SGHTA, FQGNSA. This CDR3 has 14 residues.

CDR3 nucleotide sequence: TGCGCCAGCAGCCAAGTCATAAGTAATGAGCAGTTCTTC. This encodes CASSQVISNEQFF. The rearrangement links TRBV4-1 to TRBJ2-1; D is uncertain. CDR3 length: 13 residues. V was trimmed by 1 base and J by 7 bases, leaving 8 bases between them. Per germline, CDR1 MGHRA and CDR2 YSYEKL.

The CDR3 sequence: CASSPEGGNQPQHF. The DNA for the CDR3 is TGTGCCAGCAGCCCTGAAGGGGGGAATCAGCCCCAGCATTTT. This chain links TRBV7-9 with TRBJ1-5; maybe TRBD1 (6 bases). The germline CDR1 and CDR2 sequences are SEHNR and FQNEAQ (reference sequence). The CDR3 runs 14 residues. V lost 5 bases and J 4 bases, leaving 12 bases between the germline ends.

Here the CDR3 DNA reads TGTGCCAGCAGCTTGTACCTAGCGGGGGGAACGAACACCGGGGAGCTGTTTTTT. This sequence encodes CASSLYLAGGTNTGELFF. The chain is built from TRBV5-4 and TRBJ2-2; TRBD2 matches 11 bases. The CDR3 covers 18 residues. CDR1 and CDR2 (germline): SGHNT, YYREEE (reference sequence). Germline trimming cut 1 base from V and 0 bases from J; bases unmatched to any gene: 5.

With regard to this clone: A junction boundary mismatches the germline segment, possibly from a read error. The chain carries TRBV6-1 and TRBJ1-5; D remains unclear. This CDR3 comprises 14 residues. The V gene's germline CDR1 is MNHNS and CDR2 SASEGT. The CDR3 nucleotides are TGTGCCAGCGGTGAAGTAGGGAGCAATCAGCCCCAGCATTTT. Amino acid sequence: CASGEVGSNQPQHF.